This TCR beta chain was retrieved from a study of blood T cell repertoires in COVID-19. Study-level background: COVID-19 samples, acute and convalescent, were from the United States, Italy and Spain.

The protocol was immunoSEQ multiplex PCR, while the TCRdb copy is restricted to in-frame clones and leaves out a portion. This table has about 310,000 clones, roughly 86% appearing once. The CDR3 contains 14 residues. Germline CDR1 SGHAT, CDR2 FQNNGV. The germline V and J ends were trimmed by 3 bases and 1 base, with 9 bases remaining between them. This clone was recorded once. Participants, about 18 to 95 years old, spanned fewer than 25 US areas. The study assigned cohorts using participant-reported clinical history. Source material: PBMCs or T cells enriched from blood (not recorded which). The receptor's source is a woman in her late teens or twenties who had recovered from COVID-19. The chain joins TRBV11-2 to TRBJ1-1; D may be TRBD1 (6 bases). CDR3 coding DNA: TGTGCCAGCAGCTTGGGGGCCCCGAACACTGAAGCTTTCTTT. Encoded protein: CASSLGAPNTEAFF.